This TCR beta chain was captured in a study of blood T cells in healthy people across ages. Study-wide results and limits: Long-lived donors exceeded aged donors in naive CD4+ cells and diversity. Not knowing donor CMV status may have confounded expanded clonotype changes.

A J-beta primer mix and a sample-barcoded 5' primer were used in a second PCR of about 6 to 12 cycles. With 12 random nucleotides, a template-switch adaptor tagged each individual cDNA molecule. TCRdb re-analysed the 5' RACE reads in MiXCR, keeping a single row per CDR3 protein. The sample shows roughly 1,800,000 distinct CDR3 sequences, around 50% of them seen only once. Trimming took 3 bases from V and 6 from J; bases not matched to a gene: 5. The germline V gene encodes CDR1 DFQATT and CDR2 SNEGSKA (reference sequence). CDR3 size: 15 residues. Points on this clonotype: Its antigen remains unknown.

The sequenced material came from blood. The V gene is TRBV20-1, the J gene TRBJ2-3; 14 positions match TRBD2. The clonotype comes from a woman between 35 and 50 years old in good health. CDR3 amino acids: CSASGGLAGVDTQYF. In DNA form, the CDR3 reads TGCAGTGCTAGCGGGGGACTAGCGGGGGTCGATACGCAGTATTTT.